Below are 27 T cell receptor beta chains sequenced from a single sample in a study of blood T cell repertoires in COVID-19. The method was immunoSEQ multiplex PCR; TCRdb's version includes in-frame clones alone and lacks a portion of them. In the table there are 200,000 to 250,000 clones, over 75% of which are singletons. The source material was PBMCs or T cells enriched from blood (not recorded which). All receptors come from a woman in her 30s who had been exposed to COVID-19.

Here the CDR3 DNA reads TGTGCCAGCAGTCCCTCCGCGGACAATGAGCAGTTCTTC. Translation: CASSPSADNEQFF. The chain links TRBV27 to TRBJ2-1; unclear D gene. Trimming took off 5 bases at V and 5 bases at J, with 10 bases between the two ends. This CDR3 has 13 amino acids. The V gene's germline CDR1 is MNHEY and CDR2 SMNVEV (reference sequence).

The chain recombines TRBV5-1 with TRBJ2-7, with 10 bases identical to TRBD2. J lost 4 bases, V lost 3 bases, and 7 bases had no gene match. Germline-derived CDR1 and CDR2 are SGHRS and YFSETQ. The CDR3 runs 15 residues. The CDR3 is CASSSSGRAKYEQYF. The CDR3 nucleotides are TGCGCCAGCAGCTCAAGCGGGAGGGCCAAGTACGAGCAGTACTTC.

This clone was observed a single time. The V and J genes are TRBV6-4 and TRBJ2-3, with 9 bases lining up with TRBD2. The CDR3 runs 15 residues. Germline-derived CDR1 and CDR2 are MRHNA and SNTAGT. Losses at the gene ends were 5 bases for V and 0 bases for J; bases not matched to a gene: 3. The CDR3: CASSLAGKSTDTQYF. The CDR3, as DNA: TGTGCCAGCAGTCTAGCGGGAAAGAGCACAGATACGCAGTATTTT.

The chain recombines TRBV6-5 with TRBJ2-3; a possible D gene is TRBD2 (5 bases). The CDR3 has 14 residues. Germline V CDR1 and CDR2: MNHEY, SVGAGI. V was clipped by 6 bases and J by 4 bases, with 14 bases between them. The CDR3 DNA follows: TGTGCCAGCAGCCTTCGGGGAAGCGCAGATACGCAGTATTTT. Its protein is CASSLRGSADTQYF.

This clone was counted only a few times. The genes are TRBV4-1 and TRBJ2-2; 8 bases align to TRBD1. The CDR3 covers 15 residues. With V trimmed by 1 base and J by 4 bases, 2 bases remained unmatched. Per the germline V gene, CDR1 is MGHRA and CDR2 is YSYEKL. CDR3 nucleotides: TGCGCCAGCAGCCAAGGGGACAGGCTCACCGGGGAGCTGTTTTTT. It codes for CASSQGDRLTGELFF.

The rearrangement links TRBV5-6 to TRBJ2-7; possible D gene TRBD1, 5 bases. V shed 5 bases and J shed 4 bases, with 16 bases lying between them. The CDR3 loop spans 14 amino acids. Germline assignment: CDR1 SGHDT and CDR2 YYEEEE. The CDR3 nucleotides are TGTGCCAGCAGGTCCTCCGGACAACCATACGAGCAGTACTTC. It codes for CASRSSGQPYEQYF. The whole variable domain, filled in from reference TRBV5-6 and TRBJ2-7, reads DAGVTQSPTHLIKTRGQQVTLRCSPKSGHDTVSWYQQALGQGPQFIFQYYEEEERQRGNFPDRFSGHQFPNYSSELNVNALLLGDSALYLCASRSSGQPYEQYFGPGTRLTVT.

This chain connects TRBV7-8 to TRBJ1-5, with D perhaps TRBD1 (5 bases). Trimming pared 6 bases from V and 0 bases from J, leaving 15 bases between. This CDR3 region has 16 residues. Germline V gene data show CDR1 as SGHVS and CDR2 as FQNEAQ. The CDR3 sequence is CASRPTGGNSNQPQHF. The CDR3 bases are TGTGCCAGCAGACCTACAGGTGGAAATAGCAATCAGCCCCAGCATTTT.

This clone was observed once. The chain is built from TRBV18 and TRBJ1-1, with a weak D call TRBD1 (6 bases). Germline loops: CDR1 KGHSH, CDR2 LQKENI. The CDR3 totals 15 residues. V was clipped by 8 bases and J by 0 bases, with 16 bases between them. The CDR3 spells CASIPRGGMNTEAFF. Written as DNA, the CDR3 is TGTGCCAGCATCCCCAGGGGCGGCATGAACACTGAAGCTTTCTTT.

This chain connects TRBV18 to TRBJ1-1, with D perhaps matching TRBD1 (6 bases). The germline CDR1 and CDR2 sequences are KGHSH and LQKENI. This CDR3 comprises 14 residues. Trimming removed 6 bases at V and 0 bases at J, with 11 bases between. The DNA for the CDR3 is TGTGCCAGCTCCCCTGACAGGATGAACACTGAAGCTTTCTTT. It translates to CASSPDRMNTEAFF.

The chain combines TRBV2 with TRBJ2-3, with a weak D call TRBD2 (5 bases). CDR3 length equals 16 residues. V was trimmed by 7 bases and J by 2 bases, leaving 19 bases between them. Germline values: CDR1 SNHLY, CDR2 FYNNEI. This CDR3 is CASIVGKGLNTDTQYF. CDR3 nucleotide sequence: TGTGCCAGCATCGTCGGGAAGGGCCTTAACACAGATACGCAGTATTTT.

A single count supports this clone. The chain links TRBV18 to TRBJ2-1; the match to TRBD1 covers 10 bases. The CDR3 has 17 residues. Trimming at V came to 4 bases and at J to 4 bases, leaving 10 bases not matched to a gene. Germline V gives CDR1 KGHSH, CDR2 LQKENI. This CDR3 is CASSLQAGTGDYNEQFF. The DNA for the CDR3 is TGTGCCAGCTCACTTCAAGCCGGGACAGGGGATTACAATGAGCAGTTCTTC.

The CDR3 nucleotides are TGTGCCAGCAGCCCCTCCGGGACTCCGGCGTTAGGCGACGAGCAGTACTTC. Protein: CASSPSGTPALGDEQYF. The chain couples TRBV14 to TRBJ2-7; tentatively, D is TRBD2 (6 bases). The CDR3 covers 17 residues. CDR1 and CDR2 (germline): SGHDN, FVKESK. V was shortened by 4 bases and J by 5 bases, with 24 bases between the two germline ends.

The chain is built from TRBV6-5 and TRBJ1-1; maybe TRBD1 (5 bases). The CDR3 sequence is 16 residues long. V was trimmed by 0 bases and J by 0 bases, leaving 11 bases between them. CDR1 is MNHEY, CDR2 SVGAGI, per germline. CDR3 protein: CASSYSGEPMNTEAFF. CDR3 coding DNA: TGTGCCAGCAGTTACTCAGGGGAACCCATGAACACTGAAGCTTTCTTT.

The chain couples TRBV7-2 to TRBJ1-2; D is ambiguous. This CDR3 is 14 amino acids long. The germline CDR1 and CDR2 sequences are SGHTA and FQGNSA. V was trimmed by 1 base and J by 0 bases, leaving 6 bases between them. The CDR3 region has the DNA TGTGCCAGCAGCTTAGACGGAGCTAACTATGGCTACACCTTC. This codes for CASSLDGANYGYTF.

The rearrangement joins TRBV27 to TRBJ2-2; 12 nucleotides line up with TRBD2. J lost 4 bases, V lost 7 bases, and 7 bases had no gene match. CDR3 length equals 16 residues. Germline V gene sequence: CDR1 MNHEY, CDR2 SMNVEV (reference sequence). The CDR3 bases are TGTGCCAGCACCTTACTACTAGCGGGAGGCACCGGGGAGCTGTTTTTT. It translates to CASTLLLAGGTGELFF.

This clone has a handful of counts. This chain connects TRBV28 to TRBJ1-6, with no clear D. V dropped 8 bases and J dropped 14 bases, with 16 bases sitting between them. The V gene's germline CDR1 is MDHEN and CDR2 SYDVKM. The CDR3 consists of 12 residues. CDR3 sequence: CASFTSKFSLHF. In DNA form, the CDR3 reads TGTGCCAGCTTCACTTCCAAGTTCTCCCTCCACTTT.

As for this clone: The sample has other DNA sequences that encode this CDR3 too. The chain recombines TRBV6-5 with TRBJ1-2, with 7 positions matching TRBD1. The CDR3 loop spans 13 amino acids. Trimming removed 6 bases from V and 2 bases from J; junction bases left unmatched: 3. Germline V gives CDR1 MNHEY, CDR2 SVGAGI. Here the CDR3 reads CASRRDRNYGYTF. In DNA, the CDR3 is TGTGCCAGCAGAAGGGACAGAAACTATGGCTACACCTTC.

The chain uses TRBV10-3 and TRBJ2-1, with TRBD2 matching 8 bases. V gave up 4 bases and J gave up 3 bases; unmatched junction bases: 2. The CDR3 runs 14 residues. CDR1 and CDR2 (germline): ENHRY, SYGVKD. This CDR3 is CAISGREDYNEQFF. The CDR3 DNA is TGTGCCATCAGTGGGCGGGAGGACTACAATGAGCAGTTCTTC.

The CDR3, as DNA: TGTGCCAGCTCGACCACCAGGGCAGGCTCTGGAAACACCATATATTTT. This sequence encodes CASSTTRAGSGNTIYF. The J gene is TRBJ1-3, the V gene TRBV18; possibly TRBD1 for D (5 bases). V lost 6 bases, J lost 0 bases, and 15 bases lay in between. This CDR3 spans 16 amino acids. Germline lookup yields CDR1 KGHSH and CDR2 LQKENI.

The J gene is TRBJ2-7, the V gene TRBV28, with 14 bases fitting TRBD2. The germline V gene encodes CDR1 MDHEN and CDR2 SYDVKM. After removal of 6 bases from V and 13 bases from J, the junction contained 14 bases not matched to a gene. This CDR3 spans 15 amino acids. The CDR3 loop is CASSTAGTSGRRSYF. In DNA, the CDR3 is TGTGCCAGCAGCACCGCCGGGACTAGCGGGAGAAGGTCTTACTTC.

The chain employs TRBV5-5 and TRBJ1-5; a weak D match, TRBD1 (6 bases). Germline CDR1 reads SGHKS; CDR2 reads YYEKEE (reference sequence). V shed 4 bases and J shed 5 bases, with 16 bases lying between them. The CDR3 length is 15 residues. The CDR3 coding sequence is TGTGCCAGCAGCCTGTCAACAGGGTACTATCAGCCCCAGCATTTT. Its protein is CASSLSTGYYQPQHF.

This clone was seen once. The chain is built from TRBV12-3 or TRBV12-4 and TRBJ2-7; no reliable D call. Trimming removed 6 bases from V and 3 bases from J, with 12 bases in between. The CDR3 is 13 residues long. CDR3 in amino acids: CASRGIGSYEQYF. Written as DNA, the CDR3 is TGTGCCAGCAGGGGCATTGGTAGCTACGAGCAGTACTTC.

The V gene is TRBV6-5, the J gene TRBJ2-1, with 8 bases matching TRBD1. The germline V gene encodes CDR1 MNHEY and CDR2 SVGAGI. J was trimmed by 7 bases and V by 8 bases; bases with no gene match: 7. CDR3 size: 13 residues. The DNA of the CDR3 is TGTGCCAGCTGCCGGGGACAGGTGAATGAGCAGTTCTTC. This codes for CASCRGQVNEQFF.

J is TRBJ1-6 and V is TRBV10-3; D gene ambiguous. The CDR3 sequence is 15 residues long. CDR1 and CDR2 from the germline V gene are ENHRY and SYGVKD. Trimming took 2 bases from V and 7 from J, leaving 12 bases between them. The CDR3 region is CAISETNTGNSPLHF. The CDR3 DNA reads TGTGCCATCAGTGAGACAAACACGGGGAATTCACCCCTCCACTTT.

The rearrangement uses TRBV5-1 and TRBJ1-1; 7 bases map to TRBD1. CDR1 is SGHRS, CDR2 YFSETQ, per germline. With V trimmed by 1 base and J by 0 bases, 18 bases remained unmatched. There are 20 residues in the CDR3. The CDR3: CASSLNIIGTGDIMNTEAFF. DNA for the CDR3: TGCGCCAGCAGCTTGAATATAATAGGAACAGGGGACATCATGAACACTGAAGCTTTCTTT.

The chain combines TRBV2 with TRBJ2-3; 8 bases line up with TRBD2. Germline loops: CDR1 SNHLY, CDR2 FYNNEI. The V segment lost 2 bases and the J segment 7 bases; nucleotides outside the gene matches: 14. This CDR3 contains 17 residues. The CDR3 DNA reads TGTGCCAGCAGTGAATTCAGGAGACTAGCGTTGTCACATACGCAGTATTTT. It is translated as CASSEFRRLALSHTQYF.

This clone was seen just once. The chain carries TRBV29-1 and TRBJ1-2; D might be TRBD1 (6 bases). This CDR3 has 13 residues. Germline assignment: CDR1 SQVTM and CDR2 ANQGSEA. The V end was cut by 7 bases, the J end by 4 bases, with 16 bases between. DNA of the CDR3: TGCAGCGCCAAGAGGGGGTCGACCTATGGCTACACCTTC. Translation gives CSAKRGSTYGYTF. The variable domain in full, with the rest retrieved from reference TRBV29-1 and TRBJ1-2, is SAVISQKPSRDICQRGTSLTIQCQVDSQVTMMFWYRQQPGQSLTLIATANQGSEATYESGFVIDKFPISRPNLTFSTLTVSNMSPEDSSIYLCSAKRGSTYGYTFGSGTRLTVV.